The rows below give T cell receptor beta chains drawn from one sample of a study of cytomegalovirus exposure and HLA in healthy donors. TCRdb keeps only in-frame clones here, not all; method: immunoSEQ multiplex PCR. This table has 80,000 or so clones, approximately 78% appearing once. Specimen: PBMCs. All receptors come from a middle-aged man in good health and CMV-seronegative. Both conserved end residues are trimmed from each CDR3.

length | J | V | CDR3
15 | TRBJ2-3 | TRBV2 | ASSKTPGQGITDTQY
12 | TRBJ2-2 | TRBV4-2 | ASSQDLGPGELF
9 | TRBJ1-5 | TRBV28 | ASSEGQPQH
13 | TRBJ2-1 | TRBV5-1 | ASSLGAGWGDEQF
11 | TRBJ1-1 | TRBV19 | ASSIPGEGEAF
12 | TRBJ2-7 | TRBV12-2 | ASRLVGHLYEQY
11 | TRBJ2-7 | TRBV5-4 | ASSLTWTNEQY
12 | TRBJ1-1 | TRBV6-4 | ASSDTNRATEAF
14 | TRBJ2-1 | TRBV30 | AWSEALRVRHNEQF
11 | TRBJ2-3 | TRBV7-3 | ASSGGFPDTQY
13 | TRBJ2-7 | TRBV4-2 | ASSRPGTGSYEQY
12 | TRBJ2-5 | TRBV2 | ASSEWGPQVTQY
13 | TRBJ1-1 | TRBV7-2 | ASSLGTGMNTEAF
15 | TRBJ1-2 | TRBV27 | ASSDRAWGGANYGYT
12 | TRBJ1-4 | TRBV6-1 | ASSLQGRNEKLF
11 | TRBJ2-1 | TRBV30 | AWKAGPYNEQF
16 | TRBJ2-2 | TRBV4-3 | ASSQDRLAGGPTGELF
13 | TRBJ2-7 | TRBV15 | ATSRAWDNPYEQY
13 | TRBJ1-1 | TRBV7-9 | ASRRQGRVDTEAF
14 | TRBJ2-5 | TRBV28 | ASSQNGQTLQETQY
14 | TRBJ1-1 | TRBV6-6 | ASSHLGAAMNTEAF
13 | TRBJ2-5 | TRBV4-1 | ASSQDPRGEETQY
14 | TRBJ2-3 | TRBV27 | ASSQLAGGYTDTQY
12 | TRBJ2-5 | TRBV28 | ASSFAGNQETQY
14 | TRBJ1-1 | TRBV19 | ASSIRPGGANTEAF
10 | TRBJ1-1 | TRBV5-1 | ASSLFSGEAF
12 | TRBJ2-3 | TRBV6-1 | ASSEAWDLPKSE
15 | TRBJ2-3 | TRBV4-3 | ASSQDFSGSVTDTQY
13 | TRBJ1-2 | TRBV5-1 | ASSSGTGASYGYT
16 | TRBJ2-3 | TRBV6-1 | ASSAIGTSGRSTDTQY
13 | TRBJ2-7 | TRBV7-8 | ASSQIPGHSYEQY
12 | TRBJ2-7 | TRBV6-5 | ASSYRQGNYEQY
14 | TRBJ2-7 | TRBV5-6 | ASSLVFQGLGYEQY
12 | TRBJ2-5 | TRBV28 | ASRERGGGETQY
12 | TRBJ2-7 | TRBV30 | ACKKDRGGYEQY
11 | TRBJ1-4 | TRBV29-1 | SGRTVSNEKLF
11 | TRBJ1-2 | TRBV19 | ASSTTVLWSYT
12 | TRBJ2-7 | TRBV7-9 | ASSLPGQLWEQY
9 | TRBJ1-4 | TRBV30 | AWSRGEKLF
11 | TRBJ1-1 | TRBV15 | ATSREPRTGGF
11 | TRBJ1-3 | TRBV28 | ASREQGGNTIY
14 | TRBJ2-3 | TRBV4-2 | ASSLAGTSGRDTQY
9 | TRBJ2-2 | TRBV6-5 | ASSYMGELF
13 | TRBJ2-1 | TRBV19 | ASSSRGESYNEQF
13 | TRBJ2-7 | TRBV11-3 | ASSLDPGQAYEQY